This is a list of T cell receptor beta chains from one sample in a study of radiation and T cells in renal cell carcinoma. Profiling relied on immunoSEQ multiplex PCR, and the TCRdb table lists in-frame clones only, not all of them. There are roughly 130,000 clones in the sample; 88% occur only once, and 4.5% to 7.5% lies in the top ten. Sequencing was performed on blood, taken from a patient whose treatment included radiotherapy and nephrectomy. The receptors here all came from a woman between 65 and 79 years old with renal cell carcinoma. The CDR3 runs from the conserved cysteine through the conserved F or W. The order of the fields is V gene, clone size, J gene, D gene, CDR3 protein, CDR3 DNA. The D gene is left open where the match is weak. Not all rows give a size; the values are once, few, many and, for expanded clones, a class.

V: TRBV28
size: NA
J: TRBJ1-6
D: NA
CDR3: CASSPSIQPSYNSPLHF
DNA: TGTGCCAGCAGCCCATCCATACAACCCTCCTATAATTCACCCCTCCACTTT

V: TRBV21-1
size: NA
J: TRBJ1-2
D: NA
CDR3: CASSKGADRRLYGYTF
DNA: TGTGCCAGCAGCAAAGGGGCTGACCGCAGGCTCTATGGCTACACCTTC

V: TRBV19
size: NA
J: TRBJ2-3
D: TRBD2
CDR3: CASSMGLAAPHTQYF
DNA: TGTGCCAGTAGTATGGGACTAGCGGCCCCCCATACGCAGTATTTT

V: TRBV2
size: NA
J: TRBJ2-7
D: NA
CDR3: CASSEAGAGSQYF
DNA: TGTGCCAGCAGTGAAGCGGGGGCAGGTTCGCAGTACTTC

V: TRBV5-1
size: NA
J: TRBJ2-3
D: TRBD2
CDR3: CASSQGLAADTQYF
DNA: TGCGCCAGCAGCCAAGGACTAGCCGCAGATACGCAGTATTTT

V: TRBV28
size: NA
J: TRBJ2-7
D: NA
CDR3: CASSPDGGIGEQYF
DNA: TGTGCCAGCAGTCCCGACGGAGGGATAGGCGAGCAGTACTTC

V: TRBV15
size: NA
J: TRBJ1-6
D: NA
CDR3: CATSRELRTQGGPLHF
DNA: TGTGCCACCAGCAGAGAACTAAGGACCCAGGGAGGACCCCTCCACTTT

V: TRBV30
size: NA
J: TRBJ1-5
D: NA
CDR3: CAWNRPERGYQPQHF
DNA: TGTGCCTGGAATCGGCCGGAAAGGGGCTATCAGCCCCAGCATTTT

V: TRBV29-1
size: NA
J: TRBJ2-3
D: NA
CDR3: CSVESRVADTQYF
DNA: TGCAGCGTTGAGTCGAGGGTAGCAGATACGCAGTATTTT

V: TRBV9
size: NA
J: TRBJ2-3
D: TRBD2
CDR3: CASSVRLAGGRDTQYF
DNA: TGTGCCAGCAGCGTTAGACTAGCGGGGGGAAGGGATACGCAGTATTTT

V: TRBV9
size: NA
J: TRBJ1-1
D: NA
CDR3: CASSPSSGGTEAFF
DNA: TGTGCCAGCAGCCCGTCGTCGGGGGGCACTGAAGCTTTCTTT

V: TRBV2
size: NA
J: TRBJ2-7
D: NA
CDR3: CASSVAQRLEQYF
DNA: TGTGCCAGCAGTGTCGCCCAACGGCTCGAGCAGTACTTC

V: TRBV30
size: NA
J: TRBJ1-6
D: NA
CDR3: CAWSGGAGNSPLHF
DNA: TGTGCCTGGAGTGGGGGGGCTGGGAATTCACCCCTCCACTTT

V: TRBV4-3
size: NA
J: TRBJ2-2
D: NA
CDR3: CASSQQGMVGELFF
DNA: TGCGCCAGCAGCCAACAGGGTATGGTCGGGGAGCTGTTTTTT

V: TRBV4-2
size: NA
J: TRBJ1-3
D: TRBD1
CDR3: CASSPAARGRNTIYF
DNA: TGTGCCAGCAGCCCAGCCGCGAGGGGGCGGAACACCATATATTTT

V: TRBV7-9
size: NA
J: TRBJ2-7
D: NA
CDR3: CASSTPGTTGEQYF
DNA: TGTGCCAGCAGCACCCCCGGGACGACGGGGGAGCAGTACTTC

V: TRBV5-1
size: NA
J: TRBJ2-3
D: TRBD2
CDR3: CASSLESGGYTDTQYF
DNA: TGCGCCAGCAGCTTGGAAAGCGGGGGCTACACAGATACGCAGTATTTT

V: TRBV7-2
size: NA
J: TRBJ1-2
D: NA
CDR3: CASSLDPTGRGYTF
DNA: TGTGCCAGCAGCTTAGATCCGACAGGACGTGGCTACACCTTC

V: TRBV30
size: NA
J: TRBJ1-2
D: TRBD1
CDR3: CAWGVQGAHGYTF
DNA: TGTGCCTGGGGTGTACAGGGGGCCCATGGCTACACCTTC

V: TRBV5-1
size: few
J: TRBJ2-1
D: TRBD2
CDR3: CASSPGGGQGFTEQFF
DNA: TGCGCCAGCAGTCCGGGAGGTGGTCAGGGTTTCACTGAGCAGTTCTTC

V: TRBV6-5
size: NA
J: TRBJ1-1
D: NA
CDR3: CASSFTGAEAFF
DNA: TGTGCCAGCAGTTTCACAGGAGCTGAAGCTTTCTTT